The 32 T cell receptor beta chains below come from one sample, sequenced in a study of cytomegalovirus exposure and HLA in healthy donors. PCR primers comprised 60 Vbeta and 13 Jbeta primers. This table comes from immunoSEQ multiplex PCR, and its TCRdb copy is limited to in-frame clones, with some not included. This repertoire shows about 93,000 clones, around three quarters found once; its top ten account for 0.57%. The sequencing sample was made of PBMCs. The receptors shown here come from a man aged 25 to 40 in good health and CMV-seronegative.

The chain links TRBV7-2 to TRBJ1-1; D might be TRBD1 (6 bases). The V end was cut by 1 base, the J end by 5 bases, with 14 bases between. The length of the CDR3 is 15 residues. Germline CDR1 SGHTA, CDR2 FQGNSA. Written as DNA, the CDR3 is TGTGCCAGCAGCTTAGTCTGGGCAGGGGTTACTGAAGCTTTCTTT. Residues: CASSLVWAGVTEAFF.

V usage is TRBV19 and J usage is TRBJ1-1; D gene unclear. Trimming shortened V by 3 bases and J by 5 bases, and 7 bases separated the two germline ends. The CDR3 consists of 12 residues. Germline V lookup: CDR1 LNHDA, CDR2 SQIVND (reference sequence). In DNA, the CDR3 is TGTGCCAGTAGTATGGGAGGTACTGAAGCTTTCTTT. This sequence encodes CASSMGGTEAFF. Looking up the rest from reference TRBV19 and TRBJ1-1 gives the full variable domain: DGGITQSPKYLFRKEGQNVTLSCEQNLNHDAMYWYRQDPGQGLRLIYYSQIVNDFQKGDIAEGYSVSREKKESFPLTVTSAQKNPTAFYLCASSMGGTEAFFGQGTRLTVV.

CDR3 sequence: CASSAGAHSTDTQYF. CDR3 bases: TGTGCCAGCAGTGCAGGGGCCCACAGCACAGATACGCAGTATTTT. The chain has TRBV2 and TRBJ2-3; tentative D call: TRBD1 (6 bases). Germline V gives CDR1 SNHLY, CDR2 FYNNEI. The CDR3 is made up of 15 amino acids. V lost 4 bases to trimming and J lost 0 bases, with 11 bases between them.

The CDR3 spells CAIAERGVGETQYF. CDR3 in DNA: TGTGCCATCGCCGAGCGGGGAGTCGGAGAGACCCAGTACTTC. V is TRBV10-3 and J is TRBJ2-5; 7 bases map to TRBD2. V trimming: 8 bases; J trimming: 4 bases; junction bases outside the gene matches: 10. Germline CDR1 and CDR2: ENHRY and SYGVKD. The CDR3 runs to 14 residues.

CDR3: CASRTQGATNEKLFF. The CDR3 DNA reads as TGTGCCAGCAGGACGCAGGGGGCAACTAATGAAAAACTGTTTTTT. The chain is built from TRBV5-4 and TRBJ1-4; 7 bases match TRBD1. The ends lost 5 bases at V and 0 bases at J; junction bases unmatched: 4. The length of the CDR3 is 15 residues. Germline lookup yields CDR1 SGHNT and CDR2 YYREEE (reference sequence).

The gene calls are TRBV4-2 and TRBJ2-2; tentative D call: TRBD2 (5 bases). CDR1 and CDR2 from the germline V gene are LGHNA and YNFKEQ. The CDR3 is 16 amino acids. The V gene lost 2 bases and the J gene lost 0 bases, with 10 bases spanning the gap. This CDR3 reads CASSQLAGSNTGELFF. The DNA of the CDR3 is TGTGCCAGCAGCCAACTAGCCGGCTCGAACACCGGGGAGCTGTTTTTT.

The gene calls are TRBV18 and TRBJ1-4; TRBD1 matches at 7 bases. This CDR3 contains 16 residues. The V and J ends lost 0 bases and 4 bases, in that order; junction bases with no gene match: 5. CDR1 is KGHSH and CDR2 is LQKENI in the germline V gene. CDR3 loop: CASSPPSTGVNEKLFF. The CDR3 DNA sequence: TGTGCCAGCTCACCACCGTCTACAGGGGTTAATGAAAAACTGTTTTTT.

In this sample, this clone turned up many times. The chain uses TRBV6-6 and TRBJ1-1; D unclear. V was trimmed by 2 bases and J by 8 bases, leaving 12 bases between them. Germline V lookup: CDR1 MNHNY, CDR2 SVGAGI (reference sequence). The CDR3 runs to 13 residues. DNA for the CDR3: TGTGCCAGCAGTTACCCTGCACACCCAGAAGCTTTCTTT. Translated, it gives CASSYPAHPEAFF.

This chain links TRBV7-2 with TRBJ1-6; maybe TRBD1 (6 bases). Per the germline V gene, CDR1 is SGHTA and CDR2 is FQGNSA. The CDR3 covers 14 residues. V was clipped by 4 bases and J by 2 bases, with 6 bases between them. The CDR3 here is CASSWTAYNSPLHF. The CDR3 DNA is TGTGCCAGCAGCTGGACAGCCTATAATTCACCCCTCCACTTT.

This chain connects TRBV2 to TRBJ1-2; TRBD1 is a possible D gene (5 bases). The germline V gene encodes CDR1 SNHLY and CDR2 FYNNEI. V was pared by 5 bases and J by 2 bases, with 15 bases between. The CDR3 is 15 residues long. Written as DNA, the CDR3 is TGTGCCAGCAGTCCTCAGGGTCGGGCAAACTATGGCTACACCTTC. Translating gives CASSPQGRANYGYTF.

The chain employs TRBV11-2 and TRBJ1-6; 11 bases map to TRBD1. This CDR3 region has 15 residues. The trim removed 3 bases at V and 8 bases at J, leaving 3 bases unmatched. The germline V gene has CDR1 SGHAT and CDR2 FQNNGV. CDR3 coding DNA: TGTGCCAGCAGCTTCAGGGGACAGGGGGATTCACCCCTCCACTTT. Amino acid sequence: CASSFRGQGDSPLHF.

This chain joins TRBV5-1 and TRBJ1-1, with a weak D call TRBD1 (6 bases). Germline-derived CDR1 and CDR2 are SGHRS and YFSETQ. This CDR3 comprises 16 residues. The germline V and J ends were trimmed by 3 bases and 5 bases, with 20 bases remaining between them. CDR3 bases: TGCGCCAGCAGCTCAGAGGTGGGGGGGGCTGAAACTGAAGCTTTCTTT. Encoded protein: CASSSEVGGAETEAFF.

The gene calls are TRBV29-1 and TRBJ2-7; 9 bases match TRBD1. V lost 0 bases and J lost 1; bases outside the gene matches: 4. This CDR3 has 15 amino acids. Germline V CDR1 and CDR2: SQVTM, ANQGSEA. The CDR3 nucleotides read TGCAGCGTTGAAGATACGGGACAGGGTTCCTACGAGCAGTACTTC. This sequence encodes CSVEDTGQGSYEQYF.

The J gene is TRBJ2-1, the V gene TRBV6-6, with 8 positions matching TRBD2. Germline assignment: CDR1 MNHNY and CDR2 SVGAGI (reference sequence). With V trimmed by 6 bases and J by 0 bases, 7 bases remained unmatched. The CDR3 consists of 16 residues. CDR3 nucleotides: TGTGCCAGCAGCCACGGACTAGCCCGCTCCTACAATGAGCAGTTCTTC. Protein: CASSHGLARSYNEQFF.

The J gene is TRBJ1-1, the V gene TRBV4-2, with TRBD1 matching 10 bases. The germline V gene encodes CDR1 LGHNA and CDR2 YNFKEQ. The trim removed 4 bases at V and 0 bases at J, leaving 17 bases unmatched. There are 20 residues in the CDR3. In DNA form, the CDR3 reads TGTGCCAGCAGCCGACGGGACAGGGGCCAAGTGGAGAGAATGAACACTGAAGCTTTCTTT. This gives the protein CASSRRDRGQVERMNTEAFF.

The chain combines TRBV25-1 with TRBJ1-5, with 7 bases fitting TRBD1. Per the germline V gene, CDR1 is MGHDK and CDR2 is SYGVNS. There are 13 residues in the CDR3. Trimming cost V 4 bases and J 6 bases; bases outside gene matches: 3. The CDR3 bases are TGTGCCAGCAGTGGGACAGGTGGTCAGCCCCAGCATTTT. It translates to CASSGTGGQPQHF.

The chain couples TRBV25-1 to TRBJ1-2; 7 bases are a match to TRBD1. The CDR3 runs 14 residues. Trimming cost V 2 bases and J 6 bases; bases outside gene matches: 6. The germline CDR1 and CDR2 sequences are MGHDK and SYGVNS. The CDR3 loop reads CASSEIKGGDGYTF. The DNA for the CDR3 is TGTGCCAGCAGTGAAATCAAAGGGGGCGATGGCTACACCTTC.

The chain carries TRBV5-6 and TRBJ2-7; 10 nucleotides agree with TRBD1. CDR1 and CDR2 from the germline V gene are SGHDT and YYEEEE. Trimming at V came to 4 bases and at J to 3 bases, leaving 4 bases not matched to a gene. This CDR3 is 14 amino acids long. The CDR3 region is CASSTRTGGYEQYF. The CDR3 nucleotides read TGTGCCAGCAGCACCCGGACAGGGGGCTACGAGCAGTACTTC.

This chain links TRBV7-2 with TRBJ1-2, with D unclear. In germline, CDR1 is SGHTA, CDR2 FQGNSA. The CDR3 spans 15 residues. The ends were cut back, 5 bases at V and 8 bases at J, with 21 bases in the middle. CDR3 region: CASSPRGQEASGYTF. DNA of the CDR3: TGTGCCAGCAGCCCTCGTGGTCAGGAGGCTTCCGGCTACACCTTC. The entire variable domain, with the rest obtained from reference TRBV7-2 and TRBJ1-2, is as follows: GAGVSQSPSNKVTEKGKDVELRCDPISGHTALYWYRQSLGQGLEFLIYFQGNSAPDKSGLPSDRFSAERTGGSVSTLTIQRTQQEDSAVYLCASSPRGQEASGYTFGSGTRLTVV.

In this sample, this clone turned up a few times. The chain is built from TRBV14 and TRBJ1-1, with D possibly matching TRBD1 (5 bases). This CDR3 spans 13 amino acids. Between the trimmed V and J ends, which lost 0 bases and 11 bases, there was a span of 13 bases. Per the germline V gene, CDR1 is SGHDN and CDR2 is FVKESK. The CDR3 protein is CASSQDRGIRAFF. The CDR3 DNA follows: TGTGCCAGCAGCCAAGATCGGGGGATTAGGGCTTTCTTT.

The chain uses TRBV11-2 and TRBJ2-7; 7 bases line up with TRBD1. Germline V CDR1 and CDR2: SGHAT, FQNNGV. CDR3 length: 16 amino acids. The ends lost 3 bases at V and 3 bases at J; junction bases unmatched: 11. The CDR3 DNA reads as TGTGCCAGCAGCTTCCTCATTGGGGCAGGGGGCTACGAGCAGTACTTC. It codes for CASSFLIGAGGYEQYF.

CDR3 in amino acids: CASSYSGDFNEQFF. DNA for the CDR3: TGTGCCAGCAGTTACTCGGGCGATTTTAATGAGCAGTTCTTC. The gene calls are TRBV6-6 and TRBJ2-1; D is undetermined. The V and J ends lost 0 bases and 7 bases respectively, with 10 bases between them. Germline lookup yields CDR1 MNHNY and CDR2 SVGAGI (reference sequence). The CDR3 is 14 residues long.

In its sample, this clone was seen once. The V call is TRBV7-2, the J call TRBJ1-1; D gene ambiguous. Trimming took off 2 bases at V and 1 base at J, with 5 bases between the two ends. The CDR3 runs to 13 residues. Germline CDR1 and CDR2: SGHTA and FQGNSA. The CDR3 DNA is TGTGCCAGCAGCTTAAGAGGGAACACTGAAGCTTTCTTT. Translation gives CASSLRGNTEAFF.

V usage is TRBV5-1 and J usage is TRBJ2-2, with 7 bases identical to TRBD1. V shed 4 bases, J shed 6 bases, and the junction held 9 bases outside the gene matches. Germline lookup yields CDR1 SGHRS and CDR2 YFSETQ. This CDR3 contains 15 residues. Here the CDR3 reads CASSRTGQKAGELFF. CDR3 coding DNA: TGCGCCAGCAGCCGGACAGGTCAAAAGGCCGGGGAGCTGTTTTTT.

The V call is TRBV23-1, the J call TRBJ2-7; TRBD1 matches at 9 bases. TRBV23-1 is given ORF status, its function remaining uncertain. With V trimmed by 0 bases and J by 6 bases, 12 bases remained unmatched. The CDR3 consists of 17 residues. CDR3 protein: CASSQSYQWGQGAEQYV. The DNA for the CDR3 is TGCGCCAGCAGTCAATCTTACCAATGGGGACAGGGAGCCGAGCAGTACGTC.

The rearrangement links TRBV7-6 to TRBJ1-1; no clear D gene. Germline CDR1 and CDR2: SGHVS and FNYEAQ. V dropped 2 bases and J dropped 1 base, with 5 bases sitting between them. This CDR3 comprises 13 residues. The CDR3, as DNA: TGTGCCAGCAGCTTATATAAGAACACTGAAGCTTTCTTT. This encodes CASSLYKNTEAFF.

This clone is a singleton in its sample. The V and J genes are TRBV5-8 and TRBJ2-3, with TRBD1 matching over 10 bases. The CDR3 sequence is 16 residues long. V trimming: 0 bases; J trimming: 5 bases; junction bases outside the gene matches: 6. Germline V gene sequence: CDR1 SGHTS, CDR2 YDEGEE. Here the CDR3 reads CASSLGGTGAGDTQYF. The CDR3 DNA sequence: TGTGCCAGCAGCTTGGGAGGGACAGGGGCCGGAGATACGCAGTATTTT.

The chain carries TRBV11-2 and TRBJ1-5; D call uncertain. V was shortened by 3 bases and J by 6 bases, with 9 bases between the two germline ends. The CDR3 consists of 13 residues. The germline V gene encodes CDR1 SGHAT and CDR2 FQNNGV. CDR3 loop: CASSFMEAQPQHF. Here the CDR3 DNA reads TGTGCCAGCAGCTTTATGGAGGCTCAGCCCCAGCATTTT.

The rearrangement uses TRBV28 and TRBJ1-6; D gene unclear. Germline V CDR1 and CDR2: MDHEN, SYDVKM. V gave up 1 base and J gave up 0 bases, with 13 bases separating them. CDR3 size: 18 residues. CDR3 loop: CASSLYSAASSYNSPLHF. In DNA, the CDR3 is TGTGCCAGCAGTTTATATTCGGCAGCGAGCTCCTATAATTCACCCCTCCACTTT.

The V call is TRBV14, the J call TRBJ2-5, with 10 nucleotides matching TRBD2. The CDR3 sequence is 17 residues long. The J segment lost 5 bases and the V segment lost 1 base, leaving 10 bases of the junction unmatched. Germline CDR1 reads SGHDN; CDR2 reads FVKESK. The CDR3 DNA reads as TGTGCCAGCAGCCAAGGAGCGGGGGGGATTAAGACGGAGACCCAGTACTTC. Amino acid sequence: CASSQGAGGIKTETQYF.

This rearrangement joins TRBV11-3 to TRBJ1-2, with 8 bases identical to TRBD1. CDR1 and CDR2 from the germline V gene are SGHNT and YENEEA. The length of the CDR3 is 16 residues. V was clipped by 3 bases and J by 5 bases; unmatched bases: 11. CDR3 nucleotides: TGTGCCAGCAGCTTCTACAATGGACAGGGAGGGTATGGCTACACCTTC. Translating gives CASSFYNGQGGYGYTF.

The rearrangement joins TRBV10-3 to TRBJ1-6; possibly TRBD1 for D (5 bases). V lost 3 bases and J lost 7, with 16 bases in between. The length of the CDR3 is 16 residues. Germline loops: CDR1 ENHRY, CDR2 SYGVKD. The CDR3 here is CAISEGKGQQNSPLHF. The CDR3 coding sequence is TGTGCCATCAGTGAAGGGAAAGGACAACAAAATTCACCCCTCCACTTT.